This T cell receptor beta chain stems from a study of blood T cells in healthy people across ages. The CDR3 totals 13 residues. V trimming: 9 bases; J trimming: 10 bases; junction bases outside the gene matches: 11. The germline V gene encodes CDR1 MDHEN and CDR2 SYDVKM. With a J-beta primer mix and a sample-barcoded 5' primer, a second PCR ran 7 to 11 cycles. TCRdb itself ran the 5' RACE reads through MiXCR, one entry per CDR3 protein. The sample has some 1,800,000 distinct CDR3 sequences, more than 35% seen once. This clonotype was sampled from a human donor in good health. The gene calls are TRBV28 and TRBJ2-1; TRBD2 aligns across 8 bases. Specimen: blood. CDR3 protein: CARSESPSGEQFF. The CDR3 nucleotides read TGTGCCAGAAGTGAATCACCTAGCGGGGAGCAGTTCTTC.